The 18 T cell receptor beta chains below come from one sample, sequenced in a study of CD8+ T cells in alopecia areata (dated by TCRdb to about 2018). Libraries came from the immunoSEQ multiplex PCR assay. For TCR sequencing, RNA was extracted from every sample and reverse transcribed into cDNA to serve as template. In its TCRdb copy, this immuneACCESS table keeps in-frame sequences only and misses some clones. Where compared with another copy, unresolved V genes explain less than half of these, and the others have no known cause. Present in this sample are around 170,000 clones, approximately 50% of which were seen just once. The ten top clones hold roughly a tenth of the sample. In light of the paper, this sample's treatment or condition label describes: oral pan-JAK inhibitor, 5-10 mg twice daily. The material sequenced was CD8+ T cells sorted from blood, taken around week 53, from a patient treated with tofacitinib. The receptors come from a human donor with alopecia areata.

The chain employs TRBV6-5 and TRBJ2-5; D may be TRBD2 (5 bases). V lost 7 bases and J 9 bases, leaving 15 bases between the germline ends. The germline CDR1 and CDR2 sequences are MNHEY and SVGAGI. The CDR3 runs to 12 residues. The CDR3 sequence is CASTDGGSPQYF. CDR3 coding DNA: TGTGCCAGCACGGACGGCGGGTCGCCCCAGTACTTC.

The chain has TRBV29-1 and TRBJ2-1, with 9 bases identical to TRBD1. Germline V gives CDR1 SQVTM, CDR2 ANQGSEA. This CDR3 comprises 12 residues. With V trimmed by 6 bases and J by 7 bases, 4 bases remained unmatched. CDR3 in DNA: TGCAGCGTCTGGACAGGGGCAAATGAGCAGTTCTTC. This sequence encodes CSVWTGANEQFF.

The chain joins TRBV19 to TRBJ1-5; D is unresolved. Trimming removed 3 bases at V and 5 bases at J, with 14 bases between. The CDR3 loop spans 15 amino acids. The germline gives CDR1 LNHDA, CDR2 SQIVND (reference sequence). CDR3 bases: TGTGCCAGTAGTATTTGGTCGGGATCGGATCAGCCCCAGCATTTT. It specifies CASSIWSGSDQPQHF.

This clone was seen just once. The V call is TRBV16, the J call TRBJ1-2, with no clear D. Deletions cut 0 bases from V and 3 bases from J, with 2 bases between. The CDR3 runs 12 residues. Germline V gives CDR1 KGHSY, CDR2 FQNENV. The CDR3 reads CASSQSYYGYTF. The CDR3 nucleotides read TGTGCCAGCAGCCAATCTTACTATGGCTACACCTTC.

The rearrangement links TRBV11-2 to TRBJ2-3, with 10 bases that match TRBD2. The CDR3 totals 14 residues. CDR1 is SGHAT and CDR2 is FQNNGV in the germline V gene. V gave up 2 bases and J gave up 4 bases; unmatched junction bases: 0. The CDR3 loop reads CASSLLAGADTQYF. In nucleotides, the CDR3 is TGTGCCAGCAGCTTACTAGCGGGGGCAGATACGCAGTATTTT.

This clone was counted between two and nine times. The chain has TRBV7-8 and TRBJ2-2; unclear D gene. Trimming took 2 bases from V and 5 from J, leaving 0 bases between them. CDR3 length: 11 residues. Germline CDR1 and CDR2: SGHVS and FQNEAQ. In DNA form, the CDR3 reads TGTGCCAGCAGCTTAACCGGGGAGCTGTTTTTT. As protein: CASSLTGELFF.

The gene calls are TRBV7-3 and TRBJ2-1, with TRBD2 matching 8 bases. After removal of 2 bases from V and 4 bases from J, the junction contained 1 base not matched to a gene. Looked up from germline, CDR1 is SGHTA and CDR2 is FQGTGA. This CDR3 region has 14 residues. CDR3 sequence reads: CASSLAGGYNEQFF. The CDR3 region has the DNA TGTGCCAGCAGCTTAGCGGGGGGTTACAATGAGCAGTTCTTC.

This clone has more than one count but fewer than ten. This chain links TRBV29-1 with TRBJ2-7; D is unclear. The germline gives CDR1 SQVTM, CDR2 ANQGSEA. The V end was cut by 5 bases, the J end by 6 bases, with 11 bases between. CDR3 length equals 11 residues. The CDR3 DNA follows: TGCAGCGTTCTCGGACCGGGCGAGCAGTACTTC. This codes for CSVLGPGEQYF.

The V call is TRBV27, the J call TRBJ2-7; TRBD1 or TRBD2 may be the D gene (6 bases each). The length of the CDR3 is 13 residues. The germline V gene has CDR1 MNHEY and CDR2 SMNVEV (reference sequence). Trimming stripped 3 bases from V and 5 bases from J, with 11 bases between. CDR3: CASSLMGGHEQYF. The DNA of the CDR3 is TGTGCCAGCAGTTTGATGGGGGGCCACGAGCAGTACTTC.

This clone was counted a few times. The J gene is TRBJ2-7, the V gene TRBV6-5, with 7 bases matching TRBD2. The CDR3 sequence is 12 residues long. J lost 8 bases, V lost 6 bases, and 7 bases had no gene match. In germline, CDR1 is MNHEY, CDR2 SVGAGI. In DNA form, the CDR3 reads TGTGCCAGCAGCCGAGGGGAGGGAAAGCAGTACTTC. It translates to CASSRGEGKQYF.

J is TRBJ2-5 and V is TRBV9; D unclear. Germline V gene sequence: CDR1 SGDLS, CDR2 YYNGEE. The CDR3 sequence is 15 residues long. The V and J ends lost 3 bases and 7 bases respectively, with 19 bases between them. The chain's CDR3 is CASSDTGLGRRTQYF. DNA for the CDR3: TGTGCCAGCAGCGACACTGGGTTAGGGCGGAGGACCCAGTACTTC.

The V and J genes are TRBV12-5 and TRBJ1-1, with a possible D match to TRBD1 (6 bases). Trimming took 6 bases from V and 5 from J, leaving 16 bases between them. The CDR3 extends over 14 amino acids. Germline assignment: CDR1 LGHNT and CDR2 FRNRAP. CDR3 in amino acids: CASGWDIGRTEAFF. CDR3 nucleotide sequence: TGTGCTAGTGGGTGGGACATCGGAAGGACTGAAGCTTTCTTT.

This chain uses TRBV5-6 with TRBJ2-7, with TRBD1 matching over 9 bases. V shed 4 bases and J 3 bases; nucleotides not matched to a gene: 2. The germline V gene encodes CDR1 SGHDT and CDR2 YYEEEE. The CDR3 sequence is 13 residues long. This CDR3 reads CASSRDRDYEQYF. CDR3 DNA: TGTGCCAGCAGCCGGGACAGGGACTACGAGCAGTACTTC.

This clone has a handful of counts. The CDR3 DNA sequence: TGTGCCAGCAGTCCACGACAGGGGAGCGTAGAGACCCAGTACTTC. Amino acids: CASSPRQGSVETQYF. The chain links TRBV5-4 to TRBJ2-5, with TRBD1 identical over 8 bases. V gave up 5 bases and J gave up 4 bases; unmatched junction bases: 10. The germline gives CDR1 SGHNT, CDR2 YYREEE (reference sequence). The CDR3 is 15 residues long. Variable domain in full (rest from reference TRBV5-4 and TRBJ2-5): ETGVTQSPTHLIKTRGQQVTLRCSSQSGHNTVSWYQQALGQGPQFIFQYYREEENGRGNFPPRFSGLQFPNYSSELNVNALELDDSALYLCASSPRQGSVETQYFGPGTRLLVL.

This clone was seen a handful of times. This chain connects TRBV30 to TRBJ2-7; a weak D match, TRBD2 (6 bases). This CDR3 comprises 14 residues. Trimming stripped 6 bases from V and 1 base from J, with 16 bases between. In germline, CDR1 is GTSNPN, CDR2 SVGIG (reference sequence). The CDR3 DNA follows: TGTGCCTGCGGGGGATTCGGGGCGTCCTACGAGCAGTACTTC. It translates to CACGGFGASYEQYF.

This clone was observed a handful of times. The DNA of the CDR3 is TGTGCCAGCGGGAGGCGAGGGGCGGACACTGAAGCTTTCTTT. Its protein product is CASGRRGADTEAFF. The chain uses TRBV7-9 and TRBJ1-1; D may be TRBD1 (5 bases). The CDR3 has 14 amino acids. V was shortened by 8 bases and J by 3 bases, with 16 bases between the two germline ends. CDR1 is SEHNR, CDR2 FQNEAQ, per germline (reference sequence).

This clone came up a few times. The chain recombines TRBV11-2 with TRBJ2-1, with 9 positions matching TRBD1. V shed 4 bases and J 10 bases; nucleotides not matched to a gene: 8. From germline, CDR1 is SGHAT and CDR2 FQNNGV. The CDR3 has 14 amino acids. DNA of the CDR3: TGTGCCAGCAGCTCGGACAGGGGTGAATTAGAGCAGTTCTTC. It yields the protein CASSSDRGELEQFF.

The genes are TRBV29-1 and TRBJ2-7; no reliable D call. Germline V CDR1 and CDR2: SQVTM, ANQGSEA. The CDR3 spans 13 residues. The ends were cut back, 0 bases at V and 0 bases at J, with 6 bases in the middle. CDR3 DNA sequence: TGCAGCGTTGAAGACTGGGGCTCCTACGAGCAGTACTTC. The encoded protein is CSVEDWGSYEQYF.